The rows below give T cell receptor beta chains drawn from one sample of a study of blood T cell repertoires in COVID-19. The data were produced by immunoSEQ multiplex PCR, yet TCRdb's version contains in-frame clones alone and is incomplete. Among 95,000 to 150,000 clones listed, approximately 80% were seen once. The sample consisted of peripheral blood. The origin of the receptors is a woman in her forties or fifties with acute or convalescent COVID-19. CDR3s include the opening cysteine and the closing phenylalanine or tryptophan. The order of the fields is J gene, clone size, D gene, V gene, CDR3 protein, CDR3 DNA. A D gene is named only where the DNA matches it firmly. Rows give clone size only sometimes, using once, few, many, or a class for an expanded clone.

j_call: TRBJ2-7
clone_size: few
d_call: TRBD2
v_call: TRBV27
cdr3_aa: CASSLAGRAHEQYF
cdr3_nt: TGTGCCAGCAGTTTAGCCGGGAGGGCCCACGAGCAGTACTTC

j_call: TRBJ2-3
clone_size: NA
d_call: TRBD2
v_call: TRBV4-1
cdr3_aa: CASSQDPLAGVTDTQYF
cdr3_nt: TGCGCCAGCAGCCAAGATCCCCTAGCGGGAGTAACAGATACGCAGTATTTT

j_call: TRBJ2-1
clone_size: NA
d_call: NA
v_call: TRBV5-5
cdr3_aa: CASSLARGEQFF
cdr3_nt: TGTGCCAGCAGCTTGGCGCGGGGTGAGCAGTTCTTC

j_call: TRBJ1-4
clone_size: NA
d_call: NA
v_call: TRBV5-6
cdr3_aa: CASGGTPGQGNEKLFF
cdr3_nt: TGTGCCAGCGGCGGGACTCCGGGGCAAGGGAATGAAAAACTGTTTTTT

j_call: TRBJ2-1
clone_size: NA
d_call: TRBD1
v_call: TRBV18
cdr3_aa: CASSPKGARNEQFF
cdr3_nt: TGTGCCAGCTCACCAAAGGGGGCGCGTAATGAGCAGTTCTTC

j_call: TRBJ2-1
clone_size: few
d_call: TRBD2
v_call: TRBV4-2
cdr3_aa: CASRTSGGEYNEQFF
cdr3_nt: TGTGCCAGCAGGACTAGCGGGGGGGAATACAATGAGCAGTTCTTC

j_call: TRBJ1-2
clone_size: NA
d_call: TRBD1
v_call: TRBV29-1
cdr3_aa: CSVGQGVGYTF
cdr3_nt: TGCAGCGTTGGACAGGGAGTTGGCTACACCTTC

j_call: TRBJ2-2
clone_size: NA
d_call: NA
v_call: TRBV7-2
cdr3_aa: CASSLASVWDSGELFF
cdr3_nt: TGTGCCAGCAGCTTAGCCTCAGTCTGGGACTCCGGGGAGCTGTTTTTT

j_call: TRBJ1-4
clone_size: NA
d_call: NA
v_call: TRBV3-1/TRBV3-2
cdr3_aa: CASSLTRGDSEKLFF
cdr3_nt: TGTGCCAGCAGCCTTACCAGGGGCGACAGCGAAAAACTGTTTTTT

j_call: TRBJ2-1
clone_size: NA
d_call: NA
v_call: TRBV9
cdr3_aa: CASSVDPGGYGNEQFF
cdr3_nt: TGTGCCAGCAGCGTAGATCCAGGTGGGTACGGCAATGAGCAGTTCTTC

j_call: TRBJ1-2
clone_size: NA
d_call: NA
v_call: TRBV5-1
cdr3_aa: CASRQDTYGYTF
cdr3_nt: TGCGCCAGCAGGCAAGACACCTATGGCTACACCTTC

j_call: TRBJ1-4
clone_size: NA
d_call: TRBD1
v_call: TRBV19
cdr3_aa: CASSIELWDREGKLFF
cdr3_nt: TGTGCCAGTAGTATAGAACTCTGGGACAGGGAGGGAAAACTGTTTTTT

j_call: TRBJ2-7
clone_size: NA
d_call: NA
v_call: TRBV3-1/TRBV3-2
cdr3_aa: CASSLQTLSYEQYF
cdr3_nt: TGTGCCAGCAGCCTACAGACACTTTCCTACGAGCAGTACTTC

j_call: TRBJ2-1
clone_size: NA
d_call: TRBD2
v_call: TRBV6-2/TRBV6-3
cdr3_aa: CASSDGTSGPNEQFF
cdr3_nt: TGTGCCAGCAGTGACGGGACTAGTGGTCCCAATGAGCAGTTCTTC

j_call: TRBJ1-1
clone_size: NA
d_call: NA
v_call: TRBV6-1
cdr3_aa: CASSDVGWWGLNTEAFF
cdr3_nt: TGTGCCAGCAGTGATGTTGGGTGGTGGGGCCTGAACACTGAAGCTTTCTTT

j_call: TRBJ1-2
clone_size: NA
d_call: NA
v_call: TRBV9
cdr3_aa: CASSVDGQNYGYTF
cdr3_nt: TGTGCCAGCAGCGTAGACGGACAGAACTATGGCTACACCTTC

j_call: TRBJ1-4
clone_size: NA
d_call: NA
v_call: TRBV15
cdr3_aa: CATSRGYRPTEKLFF
cdr3_nt: TGTGCCACCAGCAGAGGGTACAGGCCAACTGAAAAACTGTTTTTT

j_call: TRBJ1-1
clone_size: once
d_call: NA
v_call: TRBV19
cdr3_aa: CASSIRVAQVAFF
cdr3_nt: TGTGCCAGTAGTATACGTGTGGCCCAAGTAGCTTTCTTT

j_call: TRBJ2-1
clone_size: NA
d_call: TRBD2
v_call: TRBV5-1
cdr3_aa: CATQGVAGGSGEQFF
cdr3_nt: TGCGCCACCCAGGGAGTAGCGGGAGGGTCGGGTGAGCAGTTCTTC

j_call: TRBJ1-4
clone_size: NA
d_call: NA
v_call: TRBV5-1
cdr3_aa: CASSSRGRSTNEKLFF
cdr3_nt: TGCGCCAGCAGCTCACGCGGCCGTTCAACTAATGAAAAACTGTTTTTT

j_call: TRBJ2-5
clone_size: NA
d_call: TRBD2
v_call: TRBV2
cdr3_aa: CASSGGPSGSGEETQYF
cdr3_nt: TGTGCCAGCAGTGGGGGGCCTAGCGGGAGCGGGGAAGAGACCCAGTACTTC

j_call: TRBJ1-5
clone_size: NA
d_call: NA
v_call: TRBV12-3/TRBV12-4
cdr3_aa: CASSLRFGPQHF
cdr3_nt: TGTGCCAGCAGTCTGAGGTTTGGGCCCCAGCATTTT

j_call: TRBJ1-2
clone_size: NA
d_call: NA
v_call: TRBV29-1
cdr3_aa: CSIEMRQINYGYTF
cdr3_nt: TGCAGCATTGAAATGCGACAGATTAACTATGGCTACACCTTC

j_call: TRBJ1-3
clone_size: NA
d_call: TRBD1
v_call: TRBV7-6
cdr3_aa: CASSPAGQHSGNTIYF
cdr3_nt: TGTGCCAGCAGCCCCGCGGGACAGCACTCTGGAAACACCATATATTTT

j_call: TRBJ2-1
clone_size: once
d_call: NA
v_call: TRBV10-3
cdr3_aa: CAISDKSGRSYNEQFF
cdr3_nt: TGTGCCATCAGTGATAAAAGCGGGCGCTCCTACAATGAGCAGTTCTTC

j_call: TRBJ2-7
clone_size: NA
d_call: NA
v_call: TRBV10-3
cdr3_aa: CAIKASGGEQYF
cdr3_nt: TGTGCCATCAAGGCCTCCGGGGGCGAGCAGTACTTC

j_call: TRBJ1-3
clone_size: NA
d_call: TRBD1
v_call: TRBV5-1
cdr3_aa: CASSRQGNSGNTIYF
cdr3_nt: TGCGCCAGCAGTCGACAGGGGAACTCTGGAAACACCATATATTTT

j_call: TRBJ1-4
clone_size: NA
d_call: NA
v_call: TRBV5-1
cdr3_aa: CASSPSGATNEKLFF
cdr3_nt: TGCGCCAGCAGCCCCTCAGGGGCGACTAATGAAAAACTGTTTTTT

j_call: TRBJ2-7
clone_size: NA
d_call: NA
v_call: TRBV5-1
cdr3_aa: CASSLDSGGYEQYF
cdr3_nt: TGCGCCAGCAGCTTGGATTCAGGGGGGTACGAGCAGTACTTC

j_call: TRBJ1-5
clone_size: NA
d_call: NA
v_call: TRBV7-9
cdr3_aa: CASSTGHPNQPQHF
cdr3_nt: TGTGCCAGCAGCACGGGACACCCAAATCAGCCCCAGCATTTT

j_call: TRBJ2-5
clone_size: NA
d_call: NA
v_call: TRBV15
cdr3_aa: CATSRDRGSLLETQYF
cdr3_nt: TGTGCCACCAGCAGAGATAGAGGCAGCCTATTGGAGACCCAGTACTTC

j_call: TRBJ1-1
clone_size: NA
d_call: NA
v_call: TRBV7-3
cdr3_aa: CASSLQGHSEAFF
cdr3_nt: TGTGCCAGCAGCTTGCAGGGCCATAGTGAAGCTTTCTTT

j_call: TRBJ1-1
clone_size: NA
d_call: NA
v_call: TRBV3-1/TRBV3-2
cdr3_aa: CASSQRGGNTEAFF
cdr3_nt: TGTGCCAGCAGCCAACGGGGGGGGAACACTGAAGCTTTCTTT

j_call: TRBJ1-2
clone_size: NA
d_call: TRBD1
v_call: TRBV6-5
cdr3_aa: CASSTQGAPSGYTF
cdr3_nt: TGTGCCAGCAGTACCCAGGGGGCGCCGAGTGGCTACACCTTC

j_call: TRBJ2-3
clone_size: NA
d_call: TRBD1
v_call: TRBV7-9
cdr3_aa: CASSLVGQGTEDTQYF
cdr3_nt: TGTGCCAGCAGCTTAGTGGGACAGGGGACGGAAGATACGCAGTATTTT

j_call: TRBJ2-2
clone_size: few
d_call: TRBD1
v_call: TRBV6-1
cdr3_aa: CASSGAGQGNTGELFF
cdr3_nt: TGTGCCAGCAGTGGGGCCGGACAGGGGAACACCGGGGAGCTGTTTTTT

j_call: TRBJ1-5
clone_size: once
d_call: TRBD1
v_call: TRBV5-8
cdr3_aa: CASSRGQNSNQPQHF
cdr3_nt: TGTGCCAGCAGCCGGGGACAGAATAGCAATCAGCCCCAGCATTTT

j_call: TRBJ1-1
clone_size: NA
d_call: NA
v_call: TRBV6-5
cdr3_aa: CASSTLGGGEAFF
cdr3_nt: TGTGCCAGCAGTACCCTCGGGGGAGGTGAAGCTTTCTTT

j_call: TRBJ2-1
clone_size: NA
d_call: TRBD2
v_call: TRBV18
cdr3_aa: CASSPGLTNEQFF
cdr3_nt: TGTGCCAGCTCACCGGGACTAACCAATGAGCAGTTCTTC

j_call: TRBJ1-4
clone_size: NA
d_call: NA
v_call: TRBV3-1/TRBV3-2
cdr3_aa: CASSQVRGSQEKLFF
cdr3_nt: TGTGCCAGCAGCCAAGTGCGAGGGTCTCAAGAAAAACTGTTTTTT

j_call: TRBJ1-3
clone_size: NA
d_call: NA
v_call: TRBV15
cdr3_aa: CATSGMTGNSGNTIYF
cdr3_nt: TGTGCCACCAGCGGTATGACAGGCAACTCTGGAAACACCATATATTTT

j_call: TRBJ2-7
clone_size: NA
d_call: NA
v_call: TRBV9
cdr3_aa: CASSVGIGSGYEQYF
cdr3_nt: TGTGCCAGCAGCGTAGGGATCGGGAGTGGCTACGAGCAGTACTTC

j_call: TRBJ2-5
clone_size: NA
d_call: TRBD2
v_call: TRBV5-1
cdr3_aa: CASSFQGLAGGETQYF
cdr3_nt: TGCGCCAGCAGCTTCCAGGGACTAGCGGGAGGGGAGACCCAGTACTTC

j_call: TRBJ1-6
clone_size: few
d_call: TRBD1
v_call: TRBV6-5
cdr3_aa: CASSTTGSNSPLHF
cdr3_nt: TGTGCCAGTTCGACGACAGGGAGCAATTCACCCCTCCACTTT

j_call: TRBJ2-3
clone_size: NA
d_call: NA
v_call: TRBV5-6
cdr3_aa: CASSRRGISSTDTQYF
cdr3_nt: TGTGCCAGCAGCAGGCGAGGCATTTCTAGCACAGATACGCAGTATTTT